The present entry profiles one T cell receptor beta chain with its context. Treatment: preoperative locoregional IRX-2 cytokine immunotherapy. This phase Ib study tested locoregional IRX-2 cytokine immunotherapy given before surgery. Germline V CDR1 and CDR2: SGHTA, FQGTGA. The V end was cut by 5 bases, the J end by 12 bases, with 13 bases between. This CDR3 has 12 amino acids. Measured with immunoSEQ multiplex PCR; TCRdb has only the in-frame clones, and not every one. The repertoire holds about 23,000 clones, around 96% seen once, with about 17% in the top ten. The sample is drawn from a study of preoperative IRX-2 immunotherapy in early breast cancer.

This receptor was identified in a human donor with breast cancer. The chain carries TRBV7-3 and TRBJ1-4; possibly TRBD1 for D (6 bases). The specimen comprised tumor tissue, sampled after IRX-2 immunotherapy. CDR3: CASSPGSGELFF. The CDR3 DNA reads as TGTGCCAGCAGCCCGGGCTCAGGGGAACTGTTTTTT. The full variable domain, with the rest looked up from reference TRBV7-3 and TRBJ1-4, is GAGVSQTPSNKVTEKGKYVELRCDPISGHTALYWYRQSLGQGPEFLIYFQGTGAADDSGLPNDRFFAVRPEGSVSTLKIQRTERGDSAVYLCASSPGSGELFFGSGTQLSVL.